One sample yielded the 28 T cell receptor beta chains listed below, sequenced in a study of cytomegalovirus exposure and HLA in healthy donors. TCRdb's table, derived via immunoSEQ multiplex PCR, lists solely in-frame clones and lacks some. There are tens of thousands of clones in the sample; 95% to 97% occur only once, and 1.5% to 2% lies in the top ten. Sequencing was performed on PBMCs. The receptors shown here come from a woman under 30 in good health and CMV-seropositive.

V is TRBV27 and J is TRBJ1-5; D possibly corresponds to TRBD1 (5 bases). Trimming cost V 3 bases and J 1 base, with 7 bases left between them. In germline, CDR1 is MNHEY, CDR2 SMNVEV (reference sequence). CDR3 length: 14 amino acids. In DNA, the CDR3 is TGTGCCAGCAGTTTGGGGCAGAGCAATCAGCCCCAGCATTTT. Its protein product is CASSLGQSNQPQHF.

The genes are TRBV5-4 and TRBJ1-2; possibly TRBD1 for D (5 bases). V lost 1 base and J 3 bases, leaving 7 bases between the germline ends. The germline CDR1 and CDR2 sequences are SGHNT and YYREEE (reference sequence). The CDR3 consists of 13 residues. The DNA for the CDR3 is TGTGCCAGCAGCTTGACAGGCGACTATGGCTACACCTTC. As protein: CASSLTGDYGYTF.

The genes are TRBV6-4 and TRBJ1-1, with D perhaps TRBD1 (6 bases). The CDR3 runs to 14 residues. The V gene's germline CDR1 is MRHNA and CDR2 SNTAGT. Trimming shortened V by 6 bases and J by 4 bases, and 15 bases separated the two germline ends. Written as DNA, the CDR3 is TGTGCCAGCAGCGATACAGGGTCTCTCACTGAAGCTTTCTTT. It is translated as CASSDTGSLTEAFF.

In nucleotides, the CDR3 is TGTGCCAGCAGTATACTACAGGACAACTATGGCTACACCTTC. It encodes CASSILQDNYGYTF. The chain carries TRBV2 and TRBJ1-2, with D maybe TRBD1 (5 bases). Per the germline V gene, CDR1 is SNHLY and CDR2 is FYNNEI. V was trimmed by 5 bases and J by 2 bases, leaving 12 bases between them. The CDR3 has 14 residues.

The chain joins TRBV10-1 to TRBJ2-3; possibly TRBD2 for D (6 bases). Trimming pared 6 bases from V and 3 bases from J, leaving 16 bases between. The V gene's germline CDR1 is WNHNN and CDR2 SYGVQD (reference sequence). The CDR3 runs 15 residues. The CDR3, as DNA: TGCGCCAGCAGGGGGGAGGTTTGGAGTACAGATACGCAGTATTTT. It yields the protein CASRGEVWSTDTQYF.

The chain joins TRBV6-6 to TRBJ2-2; possible D gene TRBD1, 5 bases. Germline lookup yields CDR1 MNHNY and CDR2 SVGAGI (reference sequence). V lost 10 bases and J 1 base, leaving 7 bases between the germline ends. CDR3 length equals 12 residues. The CDR3 DNA is TGTGCCACCCAGGGGAACACCGGGGAGCTGTTTTTT. It yields the protein CATQGNTGELFF.

This rearrangement joins TRBV6-1 to TRBJ1-1; D remains ambiguous. The germline V gene has CDR1 MNHNS and CDR2 SASEGT. The CDR3 extends over 16 amino acids. Trimming left V 0 bases short and J 4 bases short, with 15 bases between. The CDR3 loop reads CASSEALRVTSTEAFF. CDR3 nucleotide sequence: TGTGCCAGCAGTGAAGCGCTTCGGGTTACATCCACTGAAGCTTTCTTT.

This clone was picked up one time. The V call is TRBV30, the J call TRBJ1-5; 7 bases are shared with TRBD1. V lost 3 bases and J lost 7; bases outside the gene matches: 6. Germline V gene lookup returns CDR1 GTSNPN and CDR2 SVGIG (reference sequence). This CDR3 has 13 amino acids. In DNA, the CDR3 is TGTGCCTGGAGCACGACAGGGAACCAGCCCCAGCATTTT. Its translation: CAWSTTGNQPQHF.

This clone was observed a few times. The rearrangement uses TRBV6-9 and TRBJ2-4; the match to TRBD1 covers 7 bases. After removal of 2 bases from V and 2 bases from J, the junction contained 9 bases not matched to a gene. The CDR3 consists of 17 residues. Germline CDR1 and CDR2: MNHGY and SVAAGI. The CDR3 bases are TGTGCCAGCAGTTATCGACAGGGAGACGGAACCAAAAACATTCAGTACTTC. This translates into CASSYRQGDGTKNIQYF.

The V and J genes are TRBV18 and TRBJ2-2, with D maybe TRBD2 (5 bases). Germline V lookup: CDR1 KGHSH, CDR2 LQKENI. The CDR3 runs to 16 residues. Trimming cost V 6 bases and J 1 base, with 15 bases left between them. CDR3: CASSLDEGLNTGELFF. Here the CDR3 DNA reads TGTGCCAGCTCGCTCGACGAGGGATTGAACACCGGGGAGCTGTTTTTT.

The chain uses TRBV5-5 and TRBJ1-1; D possibly corresponds to TRBD1 (5 bases). V was cut by 2 bases and J by 5 bases, with 13 bases left in between. This CDR3 is built from 14 residues. CDR1 and CDR2 (germline): SGHKS, YYEKEE (reference sequence). This chain's CDR3 is CASSFGQGTTEAFF. The DNA of the CDR3 is TGTGCCAGCAGCTTCGGTCAGGGAACAACTGAAGCTTTCTTT.

The chain is built from TRBV11-2 and TRBJ2-5; 10 nucleotides align to TRBD1. Germline-derived CDR1 and CDR2 are SGHAT and FQNNGV. This CDR3 has 15 amino acids. After removal of 5 bases from V and 4 bases from J, the junction contained 7 bases not matched to a gene. CDR3 DNA sequence: TGTGCCAGCAGCGATGACAGGGGGCCGAGAGAGACCCAGTACTTC. Translated: CASSDDRGPRETQYF.

This clone has a single count. V is TRBV2 and J is TRBJ2-5; TRBD2 might be the D (6 bases). The V end was cut by 4 bases, the J end by 4 bases, with 10 bases between. CDR1 is SNHLY, CDR2 FYNNEI, per germline. The CDR3 runs 13 residues. CDR3 loop: CASSVGGVETQYF. CDR3 nucleotide sequence: TGTGCCAGCAGTGTTGGAGGGGTAGAGACCCAGTACTTC.

The chain has TRBV5-6 and TRBJ2-6; 7 positions match TRBD1. V lost 1 base and J lost 0; bases outside the gene matches: 10. The CDR3 covers 19 residues. Germline V gene lookup returns CDR1 SGHDT and CDR2 YYEEEE. CDR3 nucleotide sequence: TGTGCCAGCAGCTTGCGGAAGACAGGGCGGATCTCTGGGGCCAACGTCCTGACTTTC. It codes for CASSLRKTGRISGANVLTF.

The chain joins TRBV6-5 to TRBJ2-7, with D possibly TRBD1 on 6 matching bases. The CDR3 consists of 14 residues. Between the trimmed V and J ends, which lost 5 bases and 2 bases, there was a span of 13 bases. CDR1 and CDR2 from the germline V gene are MNHEY and SVGAGI. CDR3 sequence reads: CASSLTGFAYEQYF. The CDR3 DNA reads as TGTGCCAGCAGTCTAACAGGGTTCGCCTACGAGCAGTACTTC.

The rearrangement joins TRBV28 to TRBJ1-3, with D maybe TRBD1 (5 bases). Trimming shortened V by 5 bases and J by 4 bases, and 12 bases separated the two germline ends. This CDR3 spans 14 amino acids. Germline V CDR1 and CDR2: MDHEN, SYDVKM. The CDR3 bases are TGTGCCAGCAGTCCACGGGGGTTCGGAAACACCATATATTTT. Protein: CASSPRGFGNTIYF.

The V call is TRBV7-3, the J call TRBJ2-3; maybe TRBD2 (5 bases). CDR3 length: 13 residues. Germline CDR1 reads SGHTA; CDR2 reads FQGTGA. V dropped 4 bases and J dropped 9 bases, with 14 bases sitting between them. The DNA of the CDR3 is TGTGCCAGCAGCTCGTTACGAGGAGGCACGCAGTATTTT. Protein: CASSSLRGGTQYF.

The chain uses TRBV4-1 and TRBJ1-5; D is possibly TRBD1 (5 bases). CDR3 length: 14 amino acids. The V gene's germline CDR1 is MGHRA and CDR2 YSYEKL. V gave up 3 bases and J gave up 5 bases, with 11 bases separating them. The CDR3 bases are TGCGCCAGCAGCCAGGGGCAGTATGATCAGCCCCAGCATTTT. Residues: CASSQGQYDQPQHF.

The chain has TRBV18 and TRBJ2-1; D ambiguous. The germline CDR1 and CDR2 sequences are KGHSH and LQKENI. V dropped 4 bases and J dropped 2 bases, with 9 bases sitting between them. The CDR3 sequence is 14 residues long. CDR3 amino acids: CASSLALAYNEQFF. The CDR3 DNA is TGTGCCAGCTCACTAGCCCTAGCCTACAATGAGCAGTTCTTC.

The chain carries TRBV18 and TRBJ2-3; possible D gene TRBD2, 6 bases. The CDR3 is 14 amino acids. The germline V gene encodes CDR1 KGHSH and CDR2 LQKENI. V was shortened by 5 bases and J by 0 bases, with 9 bases between the two germline ends. This chain's CDR3 is CASSFAGSTDTQYF. The CDR3 region has the DNA TGTGCCAGCTCATTTGCGGGGAGCACAGATACGCAGTATTTT.

The V and J genes are TRBV7-3 and TRBJ2-7, with 10 bases that match TRBD1. CDR1 and CDR2 from the germline V gene are SGHTA and FQGTGA. The V segment lost 5 bases and the J segment 4 bases; nucleotides outside the gene matches: 5. CDR3 length: 14 amino acids. The chain's CDR3 is CASSPTGGRYEQYF. The CDR3 region has the DNA TGTGCCAGCAGCCCGACAGGGGGCCGTTACGAGCAGTACTTC.

V and J are TRBV7-9 and TRBJ1-1; D uncertain. The germline CDR1 and CDR2 sequences are SEHNR and FQNEAQ (reference sequence). This CDR3 has 15 amino acids. V lost 5 bases and J lost 1, with 14 bases in between. The CDR3 bases are TGTGCCAGCAGCCAGCTACAGACAAGGAACACTGAAGCTTTCTTT. It specifies CASSQLQTRNTEAFF. The variable domain in full, completed from reference TRBV7-9 and TRBJ1-1, reads DTGVSQNPRHKITKRGQNVTFRCDPISEHNRLYWYRQTLGQGPEFLTYFQNEAQLEKSRLLSDRFSAERPKGSFSTLEIQRTEQGDSAMYLCASSQLQTRNTEAFFGQGTRLTVV.

The chain joins TRBV6-5 to TRBJ2-7; TRBD2 aligns across 9 bases. In germline, CDR1 is MNHEY, CDR2 SVGAGI. The CDR3 has 14 residues. Trimming took 10 bases from V and 3 from J; bases not matched to a gene: 10. The chain's CDR3 is CATQRGEAGYEQYF. CDR3 coding DNA: TGTGCCACGCAGCGGGGGGAGGCCGGCTACGAGCAGTACTTC.

The chain combines TRBV29-1 with TRBJ2-7; 9 bases agree with TRBD2. V shed 7 bases and J 0 bases; nucleotides not matched to a gene: 4. Germline CDR1 is SQVTM and CDR2 is ANQGSEA. This CDR3 contains 13 residues. The DNA of the CDR3 is TGCAGCGCTAGGACTAGCGTCTCCTACGAGCAGTACTTC. This codes for CSARTSVSYEQYF.

The chain combines TRBV19 with TRBJ2-1; weak D call: TRBD2 (5 bases). Per germline, CDR1 LNHDA and CDR2 SQIVND (reference sequence). Between the trimmed V and J ends, which lost 5 bases and 2 bases, there was a span of 13 bases. The CDR3 sequence is 15 residues long. CDR3 nucleotides: TGTGCCAGTAGTCCAAGGACGGGGACCTACAATGAGCAGTTCTTC. Translated, it gives CASSPRTGTYNEQFF.

The chain is built from TRBV13 and TRBJ2-7, with a possible D match to TRBD2 (5 bases). CDR1 and CDR2 (germline): PRHDT, FYEKMQ (reference sequence). The CDR3 extends over 14 amino acids. V lost 2 bases to trimming and J lost 1 base, with 9 bases between them. CDR3 in amino acids: CASSLSGRSYEQYF. CDR3 sequence (DNA): TGTGCCAGCAGCTTAAGCGGCAGGTCCTACGAGCAGTACTTC.

This clone was detected only once. The CDR3, as DNA: TGTGCCAGCAGCATCCATGGCGGGACCCTGAGGAATGAGCAGTTCTTC. Translation gives CASSIHGGTLRNEQFF. The gene calls are TRBV5-6 and TRBJ2-1, with D perhaps TRBD2 (6 bases). Trimming left V 4 bases short and J 7 bases short, with 21 bases between. CDR1 SGHDT and CDR2 YYEEEE come from the germline V gene. The CDR3 spans 16 residues. Together with reference TRBV5-6 and TRBJ2-1, the CDR3 gives the full variable domain: DAGVTQSPTHLIKTRGQQVTLRCSPKSGHDTVSWYQQALGQGPQFIFQYYEEEERQRGNFPDRFSGHQFPNYSSELNVNALLLGDSALYLCASSIHGGTLRNEQFFGPGTRLTVL.

The CDR3 sequence is CASIPSRGRDTEAFF. In DNA, the CDR3 is TGTGCCAGCATCCCGAGTAGGGGCAGGGACACTGAAGCTTTCTTT. The V and J genes are TRBV25-1 and TRBJ1-1; TRBD1 is a possible D gene (5 bases). In germline, CDR1 is MGHDK, CDR2 SYGVNS. The V and J ends lost 7 bases and 3 bases respectively, with 18 bases between them. The CDR3 is made up of 15 amino acids.